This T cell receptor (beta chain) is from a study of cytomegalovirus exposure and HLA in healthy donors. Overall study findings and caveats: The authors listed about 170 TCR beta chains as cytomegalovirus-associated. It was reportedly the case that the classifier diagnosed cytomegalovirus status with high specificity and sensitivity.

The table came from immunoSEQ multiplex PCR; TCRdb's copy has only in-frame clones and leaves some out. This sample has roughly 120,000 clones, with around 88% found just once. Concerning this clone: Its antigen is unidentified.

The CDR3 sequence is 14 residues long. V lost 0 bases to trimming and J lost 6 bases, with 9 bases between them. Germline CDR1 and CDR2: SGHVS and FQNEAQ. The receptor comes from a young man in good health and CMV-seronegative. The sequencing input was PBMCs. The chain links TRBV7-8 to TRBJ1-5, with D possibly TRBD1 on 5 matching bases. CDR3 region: CASSLARGPQPQHF. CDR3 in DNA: TGTGCCAGCAGCTTAGCAAGGGGCCCTCAGCCCCAGCATTTT.